This T cell receptor (beta chain) was recovered during a study of OX40 agonist ivuxolimab in advanced cancers. CDR3 length: 15 residues. The germline V gene encodes CDR1 MDHEN and CDR2 SYDVKM. Deletions cut 2 bases from V and 4 bases from J, with 12 bases between. If patients had autoimmune disease history or systemic immunosuppression, they were excluded. TCRdb's table, derived via immunoSEQ multiplex PCR, lists solely in-frame clones and lacks some. In the table there are nearly 80,000 clones, roughly 94% of which are singletons. Overall study findings and caveats: CD4+ T cells averaged fewer expanded clones than CD8+ T cells.

A note on this clone: Its antigen remains unknown.

Sequenced material: CD4+ or CD8+ T cells sorted from blood, taken in a trial of the OX40 agonist ivuxolimab. The sequence came from an adult with an advanced solid tumor such as melanoma, head and neck, liver or kidney cancer. The chain carries TRBV28 and TRBJ2-1; D gene ambiguous. The CDR3 sequence is CASSLGQSLYNEQFF. In DNA, the CDR3 is TGTGCCAGCAGTTTAGGTCAGAGTCTTTACAATGAGCAGTTCTTC.